Listed below are T cell receptor beta chains from one sample, sequenced in a study of blood T cell repertoires in COVID-19. TCRdb's copy holds only in-frame clones and misses some; the assay was immunoSEQ multiplex PCR. This sample has around 620,000 clones, with just under 90% found just once. The specimen sequenced was peripheral blood. The receptors come from a woman aged 18-29 years with acute or convalescent COVID-19. The CDR3 runs from the conserved cysteine through the conserved F or W. A D gene is named only where the DNA matches it firmly.

cdr3_aa j_call v_call cdr3_length d_call
CASSPDGGNQPQHF TRBJ1-5 TRBV5-1 14 NA
CASSQWRNGYTF TRBJ1-2 TRBV14 12 NA
CARTTGEQYF TRBJ2-7 TRBV2 10 NA
CASSSGYSYEQYF TRBJ2-7 TRBV7-3 13 NA
CASTPPSAEETQYF TRBJ2-5 TRBV5-1 14 NA
CASSQVPFPDYYGYTF TRBJ1-2 TRBV4-1 16 NA
CATRGLAGDRYNEQFF TRBJ2-1 TRBV19 16 TRBD2
CASSVSGELDTQYF TRBJ2-3 TRBV4-2 14 TRBD2
CAWSVTGRKLFF TRBJ1-4 TRBV30 12 NA
CASAAGTGASPLHF TRBJ1-6 TRBV2 14 TRBD1
CASSRLAGASTDTQYF TRBJ2-3 TRBV3-1/TRBV3-2 16 TRBD2
CATSSPGGYGYTF TRBJ1-2 TRBV15 13 NA
CASSFARLPGNTIYF TRBJ1-3 TRBV6-2/TRBV6-3 15 NA
CATSFNAGGGTDTQYF TRBJ2-3 TRBV15 16 TRBD2
CASSTTLEQFF TRBJ2-1 TRBV12-3/TRBV12-4 11 NA
CASSEGLSGNTIYF TRBJ1-3 TRBV9 14 NA
CSVGSPLRDGELFF TRBJ2-2 TRBV29-1 14 NA
CAWSSAGTGELFF TRBJ2-2 TRBV30 13 NA
CASSSRTGLHF TRBJ2-7 TRBV7-9 11 TRBD1
CASSYGTGSHQPQHF TRBJ1-5 TRBV6-2/TRBV6-3 15 TRBD1
CASERPTGALTEAFF TRBJ1-1 TRBV19 15 TRBD1
CASSSPGTGYTGELFF TRBJ2-2 TRBV6-5 16 TRBD1
CASSHGDRRPDQPQHF TRBJ1-5 TRBV4-1 16 TRBD1
CASTQGLDQPQHF TRBJ1-5 TRBV12-3/TRBV12-4 13 NA
CASSRVAGEPDTQYF TRBJ2-3 TRBV4-2 15 TRBD2
CASSPPGVHTEAFF TRBJ1-1 TRBV7-2 14 NA
CASSSGRDRRTYGYTF TRBJ1-2 TRBV7-2 16 TRBD1
CASSLVDGVETQYF TRBJ2-5 TRBV21-1 14 NA
CAISGLSDRVYGYTF TRBJ1-2 TRBV10-3 15 TRBD1
CASSRYEQYF TRBJ2-7 TRBV28 10 NA
CASNTGNYGYTF TRBJ1-2 TRBV5-6 12 NA
CASGQGRGYGYTF TRBJ1-2 TRBV2 13 TRBD1
CASSRGTGASYEQYF TRBJ2-7 TRBV4-2 15 NA
CAINGGDSLNTEAFF TRBJ1-1 TRBV10-3 15 TRBD1
CASSGGDYGYTF TRBJ1-2 TRBV5-6 12 NA
CASSFSRGSDTQYF TRBJ2-3 TRBV7-2 14 NA
CASSPTGTGERVNTEAFF TRBJ1-1 TRBV5-1 18 TRBD1
CASSTRVSGANVLTF TRBJ2-6 TRBV13 15 NA
CASSWDSYYEQYF TRBJ2-7 TRBV12-1 13 NA
CASGQNSNQPQHF TRBJ1-5 TRBV6-6 13 NA
CASIGGDLSNQPQHF TRBJ1-5 TRBV19 15 NA
CASSLSVDRGVNTQYF TRBJ2-3 TRBV27 16 TRBD1